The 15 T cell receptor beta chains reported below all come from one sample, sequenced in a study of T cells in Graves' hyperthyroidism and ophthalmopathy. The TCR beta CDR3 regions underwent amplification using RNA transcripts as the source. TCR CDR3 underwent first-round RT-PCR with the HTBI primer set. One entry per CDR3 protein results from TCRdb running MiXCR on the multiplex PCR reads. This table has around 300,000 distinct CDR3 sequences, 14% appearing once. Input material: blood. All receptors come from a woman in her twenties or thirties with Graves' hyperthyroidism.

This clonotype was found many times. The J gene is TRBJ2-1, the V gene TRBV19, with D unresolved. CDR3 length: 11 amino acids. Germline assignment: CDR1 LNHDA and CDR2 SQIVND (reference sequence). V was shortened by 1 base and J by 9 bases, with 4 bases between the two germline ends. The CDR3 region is CASSIAFEQFF. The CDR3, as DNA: TGTGCCAGTAGTATAGCTTTTGAGCAGTTCTTC.

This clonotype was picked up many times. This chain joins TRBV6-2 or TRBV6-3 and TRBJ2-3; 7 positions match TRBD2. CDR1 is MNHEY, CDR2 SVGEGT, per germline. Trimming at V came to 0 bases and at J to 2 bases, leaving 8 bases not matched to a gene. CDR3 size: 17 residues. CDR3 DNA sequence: TGTGCCAGCAGTTACTCGTCGCAGCGGGGTCACACAGATACGCAGTATTTT. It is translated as CASSYSSQRGHTDTQYF.

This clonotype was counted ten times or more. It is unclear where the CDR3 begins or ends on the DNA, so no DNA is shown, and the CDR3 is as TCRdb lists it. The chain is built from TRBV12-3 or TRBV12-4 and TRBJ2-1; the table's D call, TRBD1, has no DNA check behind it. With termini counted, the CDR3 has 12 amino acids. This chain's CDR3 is CASSFGAGEQFF.

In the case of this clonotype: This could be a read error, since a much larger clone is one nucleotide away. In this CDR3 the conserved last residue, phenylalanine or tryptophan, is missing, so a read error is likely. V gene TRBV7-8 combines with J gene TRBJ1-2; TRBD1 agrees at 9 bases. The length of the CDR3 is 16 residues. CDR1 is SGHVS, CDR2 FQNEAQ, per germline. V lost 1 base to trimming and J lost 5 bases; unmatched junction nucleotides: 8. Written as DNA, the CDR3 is TGTGCCAGCAGCTTAGTGAGCCGACAGGGGGAATATGGCTACACCCTC. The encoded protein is CASSLVSRQGEYGYTL.

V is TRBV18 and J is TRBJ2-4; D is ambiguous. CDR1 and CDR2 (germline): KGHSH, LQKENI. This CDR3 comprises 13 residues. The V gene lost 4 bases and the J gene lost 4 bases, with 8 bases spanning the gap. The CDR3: CASSRTGKNIQYF. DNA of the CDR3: TGTGCCAGCTCACGCACTGGTAAAAACATTCAGTACTTC.

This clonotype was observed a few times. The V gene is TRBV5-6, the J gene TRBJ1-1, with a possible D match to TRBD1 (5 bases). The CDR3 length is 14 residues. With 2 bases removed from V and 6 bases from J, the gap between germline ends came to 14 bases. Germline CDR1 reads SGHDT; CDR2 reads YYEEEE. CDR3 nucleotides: TGTGCCAGCAGCTTTTATTCAGGGATGGCTGAAGCTTTCTTT. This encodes CASSFYSGMAEAFF.

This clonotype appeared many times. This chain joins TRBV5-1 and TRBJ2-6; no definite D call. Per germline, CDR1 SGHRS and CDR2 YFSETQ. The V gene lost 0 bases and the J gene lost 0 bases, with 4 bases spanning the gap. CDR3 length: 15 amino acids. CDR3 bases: TGCGCCAGCAGCTTGGGGGACTCTGGGGCCAACGTCCTGACTTTC. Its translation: CASSLGDSGANVLTF.

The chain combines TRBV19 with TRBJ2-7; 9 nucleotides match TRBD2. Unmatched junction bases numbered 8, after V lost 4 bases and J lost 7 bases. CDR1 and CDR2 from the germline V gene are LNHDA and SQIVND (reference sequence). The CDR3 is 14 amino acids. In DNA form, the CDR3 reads TGTGCCAGTAGTAACTTAGCGGGAGCATCTGAGCAGTACTTC. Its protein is CASSNLAGASEQYF.

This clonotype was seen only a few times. The CDR3 nucleotides read TGTGCCAGCAGCTTATATACTCCCACAGATACGCAGTATTTT. Translation: CASSLYTPTDTQYF. The V gene is TRBV7-2, the J gene TRBJ2-3, with D unresolved. V was clipped by 2 bases and J by 2 bases, with 8 bases between them. CDR1 SGHTA and CDR2 FQGNSA come from the germline V gene. The CDR3 contains 14 residues.

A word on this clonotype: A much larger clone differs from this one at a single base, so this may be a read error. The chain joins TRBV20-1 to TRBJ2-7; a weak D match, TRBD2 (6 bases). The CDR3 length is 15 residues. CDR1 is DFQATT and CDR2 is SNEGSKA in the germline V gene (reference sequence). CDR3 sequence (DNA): TGCGGTGCTAGAGTACGGGGGAGGACCCTTCTCGAGCAGTACTTC. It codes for CGARVRGRTLLEQYF.

CDR3 in amino acids: CAWEGQPTYEQYF. The CDR3 bases are TGTGCCTGGGAAGGACAGCCAACCTACGAGCAGTACTTC. V is TRBV30 and J is TRBJ2-7; TRBD1 is a possible D gene (6 bases). With 5 bases removed from V and 2 bases from J, the gap between germline ends came to 13 bases. The germline CDR1 and CDR2 sequences are GTSNPN and SVGIG (reference sequence). The CDR3 spans 13 residues.

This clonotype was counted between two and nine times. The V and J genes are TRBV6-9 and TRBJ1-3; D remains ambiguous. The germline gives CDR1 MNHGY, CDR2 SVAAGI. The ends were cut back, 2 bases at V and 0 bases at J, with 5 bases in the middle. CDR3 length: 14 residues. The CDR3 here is CASSYPDSGNTIYF. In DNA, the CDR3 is TGTGCCAGCAGTTATCCCGACTCTGGAAACACCATATATTTT.

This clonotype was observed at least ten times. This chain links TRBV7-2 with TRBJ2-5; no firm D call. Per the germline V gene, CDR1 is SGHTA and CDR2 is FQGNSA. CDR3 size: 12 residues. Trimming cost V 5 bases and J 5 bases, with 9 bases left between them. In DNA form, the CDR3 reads TGTGCCAGCAGCACCCTCTGGGAGACCCAGTACTTC. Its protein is CASSTLWETQYF.

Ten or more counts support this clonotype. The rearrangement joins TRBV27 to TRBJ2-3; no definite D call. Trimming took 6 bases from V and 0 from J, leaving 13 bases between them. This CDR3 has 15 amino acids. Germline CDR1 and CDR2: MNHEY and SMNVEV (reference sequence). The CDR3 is CASSPGRTSTDTQYF. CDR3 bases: TGTGCCAGCAGCCCCGGACGGACCAGCACAGATACGCAGTATTTT.

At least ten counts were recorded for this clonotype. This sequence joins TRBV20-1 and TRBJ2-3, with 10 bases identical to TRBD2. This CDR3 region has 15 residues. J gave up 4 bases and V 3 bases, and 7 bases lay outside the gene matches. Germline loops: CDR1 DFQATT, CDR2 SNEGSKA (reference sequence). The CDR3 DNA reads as TGCAGTGCTAGTGGTGTCCTAGCGGGAGCAGATACGCAGTATTTT. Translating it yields CSASGVLAGADTQYF.